The clone carrying this T cell receptor (beta chain) was counted at least ten times. The sample is drawn from a study of T cells in Graves' hyperthyroidism and ophthalmopathy. RNA transcripts served as the template for amplifying TCR beta CDR3 regions. HTBI primers were used for first-round RT-PCR of the TCR CDR3. TCRdb re-derived calls from the multiplex PCR reads in MiXCR, one entry per CDR3 protein. The sample includes around 600,000 distinct CDR3 sequences, more than 15% of them seen just once. V shed 4 bases and J shed 2 bases, with 20 bases lying between them. The germline V gene has CDR1 GTSNPN and CDR2 SVGIG (reference sequence). This CDR3 contains 16 residues.

This TCR came from a woman under 40 with Graves' hyperthyroidism. Material for sequencing was blood. The genes are TRBV30 and TRBJ1-2; unclear D gene. The chain's CDR3 is CAWNNPGGETNYGYTF. In nucleotides, the CDR3 is TGTGCCTGGAATAATCCAGGTGGGGAAACGAACTATGGCTACACCTTC.